This T cell receptor (beta chain) was recorded in a study of T cells in Graves' hyperthyroidism and ophthalmopathy. Study-level background: At initial diagnosis, before any treatment had begun, peripheral blood was obtained.

General study results and limits: Onset of ophthalmopathy came a median roughly 6 months after the model predicted it. From stable hyperthyroidism, ophthalmopathy was set apart by a 13 V-J model.

The blood sample predates any ophthalmopathy symptoms, coming from first hyperthyroidism diagnosis. TCR beta CDR3 sequences were amplified from RNA transcripts. HTBI primers were employed in a first-round RT-PCR of the TCR CDR3. TCRdb redid the calling of the multiplex PCR reads with MiXCR, one entry per CDR3 protein. The sample lists fewer than 650,000 distinct CDR3 sequences, approximately 15% seen once, with less than 6% in the top ten. This clonotype was recorded at least ten times. What it binds is not known. The CDR3 spans 17 residues. With 4 bases removed from V and 3 bases from J, the gap between germline ends came to 20 bases. Germline CDR1 MNHEY, CDR2 SMNVEV (reference sequence).

The rearrangement links TRBV27 to TRBJ2-3; possibly TRBD1 or TRBD2 for D (5 bases each). What was sequenced was blood. The sequence came from a woman aged 25-40 years with Graves' hyperthyroidism that later progressed to Graves' ophthalmopathy. CDR3 region: CASSSRQHWTSTDTQYF. The CDR3 bases are TGTGCCAGCAGTTCTAGACAGCACTGGACTTCGACAGATACGCAGTATTTT.